This T cell receptor (beta chain) was retrieved from a study of OX40 agonist ivuxolimab in advanced cancers. Study background: An anti-OX40 (CD134) antibody with agonistic activity, ivuxolimab, was administered to patients.

TCRdb keeps only in-frame clones here, not all; method: immunoSEQ multiplex PCR. The profile shows 90,000 to 150,000 clones, 80% to 90% of them singletons. CDR1 SGHRS and CDR2 YFSETQ come from the germline V gene. The CDR3 totals 14 residues. V was cut by 4 bases and J by 4 bases, with 14 bases left in between. The chain couples TRBV5-1 to TRBJ1-2; possible D gene TRBD1, 6 bases. This clonotype was sampled from an adult with an advanced solid tumor such as melanoma, head and neck, liver or kidney cancer. The sequencing used CD4+ or CD8+ T cells sorted from blood, collected in a trial of the OX40 agonist ivuxolimab. This chain's CDR3 is CASSGGGFGYGYTF. Written as DNA, the CDR3 is TGCGCCAGCAGCGGAGGGGGATTTGGCTATGGCTACACCTTC.